This entry lists 25 T cell receptor beta chains sequenced from one sample in a study of blood T cell repertoires in COVID-19. TCRdb's table, derived via immunoSEQ multiplex PCR, lists solely in-frame clones and lacks some. The sample shows under 110,000 clones, 71% of them seen only once. The sample taken for sequencing was peripheral blood. The receptors were gathered from a human donor with acute or convalescent COVID-19. The donor label of this sample is uncertain.

The rearrangement links TRBV6-5 to TRBJ2-2, with 7 nucleotides matching TRBD1. The CDR3 covers 14 residues. Germline CDR1 is MNHEY and CDR2 is SVGAGI. The V and J ends lost 5 bases and 6 bases, in that order; junction bases with no gene match: 6. CDR3 nucleotides: TGTGCCAGCAGTAAATATCAGGGGGCCGGGGAGCTGTTTTTT. Residues: CASSKYQGAGELFF.

The chain employs TRBV9 and TRBJ2-1, with 9 bases lining up with TRBD1. This CDR3 has 17 amino acids. Germline values: CDR1 SGDLS, CDR2 YYNGEE. V lost 3 bases to trimming and J lost 1 base; unmatched junction nucleotides: 8. CDR3 DNA sequence: TGTGCCAGCAGCGCTAACAGGGGGCATGGATCCTACAATGAGCAGTTCTTC. Residues: CASSANRGHGSYNEQFF.

J is TRBJ1-5 and V is TRBV6-5, with D uncertain. The germline gives CDR1 MNHEY, CDR2 SVGAGI. Trimming cost V 0 bases and J 3 bases, with 6 bases left between them. The CDR3 is 14 residues long. The CDR3 spells CASSYSSFNQPQHF. The CDR3 nucleotides read TGTGCCAGCAGTTACTCCTCGTTCAATCAGCCCCAGCATTTT.

The chain joins TRBV20-1 to TRBJ1-6, with 11 bases fitting TRBD1. Per germline, CDR1 DFQATT and CDR2 SNEGSKA (reference sequence). The CDR3 has 15 amino acids. Unmatched junction bases numbered 4, after V lost 3 bases and J lost 6 bases. This CDR3 is CSASGQGAGNSPLHF. For the CDR3, the DNA is TGCAGTGCTAGTGGACAGGGGGCCGGTAATTCACCCCTCCACTTT.

This clone has a handful of counts. This chain connects TRBV4-2 to TRBJ1-2, with 7 nucleotides matching TRBD1. Trimming at V came to 4 bases and at J to 3 bases, leaving 5 bases not matched to a gene. Germline loops: CDR1 LGHNA, CDR2 YNFKEQ. There are 14 residues in the CDR3. The CDR3 DNA reads as TGTGCCAGCAGCCTCGTCGACAGGGACTATGGCTACACCTTC. Residues: CASSLVDRDYGYTF.

This clone was detected only a few times. The J gene is TRBJ1-1, the V gene TRBV28; D possibly corresponds to TRBD1 (6 bases). CDR1 MDHEN and CDR2 SYDVKM come from the germline V gene. With 11 bases removed from V and 0 bases from J, the gap between germline ends came to 16 bases. The CDR3 is 14 amino acids. CDR3 protein: CACYRERMNTEAFF. The CDR3 DNA is TGTGCCTGTTACAGGGAAAGGATGAACACTGAAGCTTTCTTT.

This sequence joins TRBV6-6 and TRBJ1-1; TRBD1 might be the D (6 bases). V was cut by 7 bases and J by 0 bases, with 9 bases left in between. This CDR3 is built from 13 residues. CDR1 MNHNY and CDR2 SVGAGI come from the germline V gene (reference sequence). CDR3 amino acids: CASKGGMNTEAFF. The DNA for the CDR3 is TGTGCCAGCAAGGGGGGGATGAACACTGAAGCTTTCTTT.

J is TRBJ1-1 and V is TRBV28; a weak D match, TRBD1 (5 bases). V was trimmed by 5 bases and J by 6 bases, leaving 19 bases between them. Germline CDR1 is MDHEN and CDR2 is SYDVKM. This CDR3 is built from 15 residues. CDR3 DNA: TGTGCCAGCAGTCCCTTGGACAAGGGTTGGTCTGAAGCTTTCTTT. Protein sequence: CASSPLDKGWSEAFF.

V is TRBV5-8 and J is TRBJ1-2; 8 positions agree with TRBD1. The J segment lost 3 bases and the V segment lost 5 bases, leaving 6 bases of the junction unmatched. CDR3 size: 14 residues. CDR1 is SGHTS and CDR2 is YDEGEE in the germline V gene. CDR3 DNA sequence: TGTGCCAGCAGACGGGACAGGAACTACTATGGCTACACCTTC. Residues: CASRRDRNYYGYTF.

The V and J genes are TRBV11-2 and TRBJ2-2; no clear D gene. Germline CDR1 SGHAT, CDR2 FQNNGV. Trimming left V 5 bases short and J 2 bases short, with 3 bases between. This CDR3 region has 12 residues. The CDR3 DNA is TGTGCCAGCAGCCATAACACCGGGGAGCTGTTTTTT. Its protein is CASSHNTGELFF.

The genes are TRBV13 and TRBJ2-7, with D possibly TRBD2 on 6 matching bases. V lost 3 bases, J lost 3 bases, and 15 bases lay in between. Per the germline V gene, CDR1 is PRHDT and CDR2 is FYEKMQ (reference sequence). The CDR3 totals 15 residues. DNA of the CDR3: TGTGCCAGCAGCTTTCCTCGGGGGACGGGCTACGAGCAGTACTTC. Translation: CASSFPRGTGYEQYF.

This clone was detected only once. The J gene is TRBJ2-3, the V gene TRBV28; 8 nucleotides agree with TRBD1. The germline gives CDR1 MDHEN, CDR2 SYDVKM. The CDR3 sequence is 14 residues long. V lost 9 bases to trimming and J lost 2 bases; unmatched junction nucleotides: 7. The CDR3 spells CASEGQGNTDTQYF. Here the CDR3 DNA reads TGTGCCAGTGAAGGACAGGGAAACACAGATACGCAGTATTTT.

The rearrangement links TRBV7-2 to TRBJ2-1; 11 bases are a match to TRBD2. Trimming at V came to 5 bases and at J to 8 bases, leaving 8 bases not matched to a gene. The length of the CDR3 is 15 residues. Per the germline V gene, CDR1 is SGHTA and CDR2 is FQGNSA. The CDR3 DNA follows: TGTGCCAGCAGCACTACTAGCGGGGGATTCGATGAGCAGTTCTTC. Amino acid sequence: CASSTTSGGFDEQFF.

About this clone itself: Other DNA variants within this sample encode the same CDR3. V gene TRBV18 combines with J gene TRBJ1-2, with 7 bases lining up with TRBD1. J gave up 2 bases and V 2 bases, and 2 bases lay outside the gene matches. This CDR3 has 14 amino acids. Per germline, CDR1 KGHSH and CDR2 LQKENI. CDR3 protein: CASSPSQGNYGYTF. CDR3 in DNA: TGTGCCAGCTCACCATCACAGGGGAACTATGGCTACACCTTC.

The CDR3 DNA follows: TGTGCCAGCAGTTACTTACCGGTCCCCTCTGGAAACACCATATATTTT. It yields the protein CASSYLPVPSGNTIYF. This chain links TRBV6-5 with TRBJ1-3; D gene uncertain. Germline values: CDR1 MNHEY, CDR2 SVGAGI. Trimming took off 1 base at V and 0 bases at J, with 10 bases between the two ends. The CDR3 runs to 16 residues.

The CDR3 protein is CASSSTGDNYGYTF. The CDR3 DNA follows: TGCGCCAGCAGCTCGACAGGGGATAACTATGGCTACACCTTC. The chain combines TRBV5-1 with TRBJ1-2; 8 bases map to TRBD1. The CDR3 sequence is 14 residues long. Per the germline V gene, CDR1 is SGHRS and CDR2 is YFSETQ. Germline trimming cut 3 bases from V and 1 base from J; bases unmatched to any gene: 2.

This clone is labeled medium-sized. The chain couples TRBV14 to TRBJ1-6; no firm D call. The germline CDR1 and CDR2 sequences are SGHDN and FVKESK. Between the trimmed V and J ends, which lost 1 base and 6 bases, there was a span of 7 bases. The CDR3 length is 14 residues. CDR3: CASSQGVSNSPLHF. The CDR3 coding sequence is TGTGCCAGCAGCCAAGGAGTGTCTAATTCACCCCTCCACTTT.

The V and J genes are TRBV6-5 and TRBJ1-2, with D maybe TRBD1 (5 bases). The CDR3 totals 15 residues. The V gene lost 2 bases and the J gene lost 5 bases, with 15 bases spanning the gap. CDR1 is MNHEY, CDR2 SVGAGI, per germline. The CDR3 sequence: CASSYGQGISYGYTF. For the CDR3, the DNA is TGTGCCAGCAGTTACGGGCAGGGCATTAGTTATGGCTACACCTTC.

This chain joins TRBV5-1 and TRBJ1-1, with 7 bases lining up with TRBD1. This CDR3 is 13 amino acids long. Germline V gives CDR1 SGHRS, CDR2 YFSETQ. V dropped 1 base and J dropped 3; count of bases not matched to a gene: 0. The CDR3 protein is CASSLQGDTEAFF. The CDR3 nucleotides are TGCGCCAGCAGCTTGCAGGGGGACACTGAAGCTTTCTTT. Filled out from reference TRBV5-1 and TRBJ1-1, the complete variable domain reads KAGVTQTPRYLIKTRGQQVTLSCSPISGHRSVSWYQQTPGQGLQFLFEYFSETQRNKGNFPGRFSGRQFSNSRSEMNVSTLELGDSALYLCASSLQGDTEAFFGQGTRLTVV.

The genes are TRBV28 and TRBJ2-3, with D maybe TRBD1 (6 bases). The germline V gene has CDR1 MDHEN and CDR2 SYDVKM. Trimming pared 7 bases from V and 5 bases from J, leaving 22 bases between. The CDR3 spans 16 residues. This CDR3 reads CASNIWTETRGDTQYF. The CDR3 DNA is TGTGCCAGCAACATATGGACAGAGACCCGCGGAGATACGCAGTATTTT. The full variable domain, its missing parts supplied by reference TRBV28 and TRBJ2-3, is DVKVTQSSRYLVKRTGEKVFLECVQDMDHENMFWYRQDPGLGLRLIYFSYDVKMKEKGDIPEGYSVSREKKERFSLILESASTNQTSMYLCASNIWTETRGDTQYFGPGTRLTVL.

This chain joins TRBV5-1 and TRBJ2-3, with D uncertain. V shed 0 bases and J shed 6 bases, with 5 bases lying between them. Germline V lookup: CDR1 SGHRS, CDR2 YFSETQ. This CDR3 contains 12 residues. Written as DNA, the CDR3 is TGCGCCAGCAGCTTGGCTAGGGATACGCAGTATTTT. This codes for CASSLARDTQYF.

The V call is TRBV5-1, the J call TRBJ1-6, with TRBD1 matching 7 bases. The CDR3 is 15 amino acids. J was trimmed by 3 bases and V by 0 bases; bases with no gene match: 0. Germline assignment: CDR1 SGHRS and CDR2 YFSETQ. CDR3 DNA: TGCGCCAGCAGCTTGGCAGGGGGCTATAATTCACCCCTCCACTTT. As protein: CASSLAGGYNSPLHF.

The rearrangement uses TRBV5-8 and TRBJ1-5; 10 nucleotides line up with TRBD1. CDR3 length: 14 amino acids. Germline V gene sequence: CDR1 SGHTS, CDR2 YDEGEE. The V and J ends lost 5 bases and 6 bases, in that order; junction bases with no gene match: 5. CDR3 nucleotides: TGTGCCAGCAGGGGACAGGGGCTCGGTCAGCCCCAGCATTTT. The encoded protein is CASRGQGLGQPQHF.

The CDR3 loop is CASRPDRSNEKLFF. In nucleotides, the CDR3 is TGTGCCAGCAGACCGGACAGGTCTAATGAAAAACTGTTTTTT. This chain joins TRBV2 and TRBJ1-4; the match to TRBD1 covers 7 bases. Germline V gene lookup returns CDR1 SNHLY and CDR2 FYNNEI. Germline trimming cut 6 bases from V and 3 bases from J; bases unmatched to any gene: 4. This CDR3 has 14 amino acids. The full variable domain, completed using reference TRBV2 and TRBJ1-4, is EPEVTQTPSHQVTQMGQEVILRCVPISNHLYFYWYRQILGQKVEFLVSFYNNEISEKSEIFDDQFSVERPDGSNFTLKIRSTKLEDSAMYFCASRPDRSNEKLFFGSGTQLSVL.

The chain recombines TRBV7-2 with TRBJ1-6, with TRBD1 as a possible D gene (6 bases). CDR1 SGHTA and CDR2 FQGNSA come from the germline V gene. The CDR3 has 16 amino acids. V gave up 2 bases and J gave up 8 bases, with 16 bases separating them. The CDR3 here is CASSLRRDTTYSPLHF. CDR3 coding DNA: TGTGCCAGCAGCTTACGCCGGGACACGACTTATTCACCCCTCCACTTT. The entire variable domain, with the rest obtained from reference TRBV7-2 and TRBJ1-6, is as follows: GAGVSQSPSNKVTEKGKDVELRCDPISGHTALYWYRQSLGQGLEFLIYFQGNSAPDKSGLPSDRFSAERTGGSVSTLTIQRTQQEDSAVYLCASSLRRDTTYSPLHFGNGTRLTVT.